These 3 T cell receptor beta chains were all obtained from the same sample, sequenced in a study of T cell responses to AZD1222 COVID-19 vaccine (dated by TCRdb to the early 2020s). Libraries were prepared through the immunoSEQ multiplex PCR assay. Sourced from immuneACCESS, this table was stored by TCRdb with only in-frame sequences that have V and J called. A share of the clones is absent; for the studies checked, an unresolved V gene accounts for under half, and the remainder has no known explanation. The sample table records some 140,000 clones; roughly 90% of these occur just once. The ten largest clones take up around 5% of the sample. According to the study, the label for this sample's time point signals: baseline before first vaccination. The sample consisted of peripheral blood, taken on day 0 of AZD1222 vaccination. These receptors all come from an adult in good health.

The CDR3, as DNA: TGTGCCAGCAGCTTAGTCGGTGGGGGCAATGAGCAGTTCTTC. Translating it yields CASSLVGGGNEQFF. The chain recombines TRBV7-2 with TRBJ2-1; D is perhaps TRBD1 or TRBD2 (5 bases each). The germline gives CDR1 SGHTA, CDR2 FQGNSA. V was cut by 1 base and J by 6 bases, with 10 bases left in between. CDR3 length equals 14 residues.

This chain joins TRBV6-6 and TRBJ1-5, with TRBD1 as a possible D gene (5 bases). Trimming stripped 7 bases from V and 5 bases from J, with 12 bases between. The CDR3 totals 13 residues. The germline V gene has CDR1 MNHNY and CDR2 SVGAGI (reference sequence). CDR3 loop: CASNRQGYQPQHF. The CDR3 nucleotides are TGTGCCAGCAATCGGCAGGGCTATCAGCCCCAGCATTTT.

The rearrangement links TRBV29-1 to TRBJ2-2; no firm D call. CDR3 size: 11 residues. V gave up 1 base and J gave up 5 bases, with 2 bases separating them. Germline-derived CDR1 and CDR2 are SQVTM and ANQGSEA. The CDR3 DNA reads TGCAGCGTTGAAGGTACCGGGGAGCTGTTTTTT. This gives the protein CSVEGTGELFF.